The clone carrying this T cell receptor (beta chain) appeared once. The data belong to a study of blood T cell repertoires in COVID-19. Study-level information: The United States, Italy and Spain were the sources of the acute and convalescent COVID-19 samples.

The data were produced by immunoSEQ multiplex PCR, yet TCRdb's version contains in-frame clones alone and is incomplete. The sample yields under 150,000 clones, roughly 79% seen once. The origin of this receptor is a man aged 70 or older with active or convalescent COVID-19. Specimen: peripheral blood.

The CDR3 nucleotides read TGTGCCAGCAGTCGGGCCAAGGGGACAGGCATGCCTGACGAGCAGTACTTC. Its translation: CASSRAKGTGMPDEQYF. V usage is TRBV6-6 and J usage is TRBJ2-7; 8 nucleotides line up with TRBD1. V shed 5 bases, J shed 5 bases, and the junction held 17 bases outside the gene matches. CDR3 length equals 17 residues. The germline V gene has CDR1 MNHNY and CDR2 SVGAGI (reference sequence).